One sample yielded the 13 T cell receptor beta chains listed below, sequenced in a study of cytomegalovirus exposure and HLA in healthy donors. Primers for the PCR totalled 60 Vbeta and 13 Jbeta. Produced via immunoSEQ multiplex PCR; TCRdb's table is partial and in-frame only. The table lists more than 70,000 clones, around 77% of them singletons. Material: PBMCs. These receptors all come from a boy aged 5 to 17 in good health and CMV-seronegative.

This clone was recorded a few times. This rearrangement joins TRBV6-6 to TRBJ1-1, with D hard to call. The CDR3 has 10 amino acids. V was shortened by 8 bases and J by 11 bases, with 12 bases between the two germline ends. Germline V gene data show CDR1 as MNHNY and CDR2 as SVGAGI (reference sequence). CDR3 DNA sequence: TGTGCCAGCGCGGGGTGGGGTGCTTTCTTT. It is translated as CASAGWGAFF.

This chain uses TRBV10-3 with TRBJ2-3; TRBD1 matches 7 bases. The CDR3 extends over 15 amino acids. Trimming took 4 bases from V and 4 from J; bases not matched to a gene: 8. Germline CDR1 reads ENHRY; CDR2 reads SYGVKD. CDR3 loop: CAISVGGGGADTQYF. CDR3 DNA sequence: TGTGCCATCAGTGTAGGGGGCGGTGGGGCAGATACGCAGTATTTT.

The CDR3 DNA reads TGTGCCAGCCTTACAGGGGGAGGCCAAGAGACCCAGTACTTC. As protein: CASLTGGGQETQYF. The genes are TRBV6-1 and TRBJ2-5; 8 nucleotides agree with TRBD1. Looked up from germline, CDR1 is MNHNS and CDR2 is SASEGT. The CDR3 sequence is 14 residues long. V dropped 8 bases and J dropped 1; count of bases not matched to a gene: 6.

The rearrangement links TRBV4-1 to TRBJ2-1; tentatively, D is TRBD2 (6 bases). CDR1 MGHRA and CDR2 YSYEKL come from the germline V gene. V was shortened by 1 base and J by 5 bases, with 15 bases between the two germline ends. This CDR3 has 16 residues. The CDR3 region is CASSQAYGSPNNEQFF. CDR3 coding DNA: TGCGCCAGCAGCCAAGCCTACGGGAGCCCTAACAATGAGCAGTTCTTC.

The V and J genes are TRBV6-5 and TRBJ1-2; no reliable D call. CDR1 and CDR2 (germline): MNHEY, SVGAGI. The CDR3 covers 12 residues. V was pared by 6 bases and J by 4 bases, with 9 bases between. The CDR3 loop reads CASSQGAYGYTF. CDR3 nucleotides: TGTGCCAGCAGCCAAGGAGCCTATGGCTACACCTTC.

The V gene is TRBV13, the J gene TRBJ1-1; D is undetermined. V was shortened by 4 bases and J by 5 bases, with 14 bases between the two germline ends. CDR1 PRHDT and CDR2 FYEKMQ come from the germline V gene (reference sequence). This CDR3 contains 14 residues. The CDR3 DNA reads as TGTGCCAGCAGCTCACAGCCTCGTCGAACTGAAGCTTTCTTT. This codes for CASSSQPRRTEAFF.

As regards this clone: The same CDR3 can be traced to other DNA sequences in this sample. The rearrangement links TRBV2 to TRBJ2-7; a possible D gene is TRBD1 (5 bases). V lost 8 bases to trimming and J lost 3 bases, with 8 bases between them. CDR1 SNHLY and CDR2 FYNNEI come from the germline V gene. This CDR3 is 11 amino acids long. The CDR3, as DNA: TGTGCCAGCCGCCAGGGCTACGAGCAGTACTTC. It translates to CASRQGYEQYF. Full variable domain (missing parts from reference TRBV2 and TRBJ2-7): EPEVTQTPSHQVTQMGQEVILRCVPISNHLYFYWYRQILGQKVEFLVSFYNNEISEKSEIFDDQFSVERPDGSNFTLKIRSTKLEDSAMYFCASRQGYEQYFGPGTRLTVT.

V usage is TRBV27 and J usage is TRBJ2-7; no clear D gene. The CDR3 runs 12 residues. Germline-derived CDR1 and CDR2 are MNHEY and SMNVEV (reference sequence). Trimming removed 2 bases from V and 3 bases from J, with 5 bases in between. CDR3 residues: CASSLLGYEQYF. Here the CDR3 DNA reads TGTGCCAGCAGTTTACTCGGCTACGAGCAGTACTTC.

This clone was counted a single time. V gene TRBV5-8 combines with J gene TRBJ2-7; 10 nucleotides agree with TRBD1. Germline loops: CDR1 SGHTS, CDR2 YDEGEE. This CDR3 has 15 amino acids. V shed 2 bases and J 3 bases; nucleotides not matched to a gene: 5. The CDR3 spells CASSFWGDRGYEQYF. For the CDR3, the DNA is TGTGCCAGCAGCTTTTGGGGGGACAGGGGCTACGAGCAGTACTTC.

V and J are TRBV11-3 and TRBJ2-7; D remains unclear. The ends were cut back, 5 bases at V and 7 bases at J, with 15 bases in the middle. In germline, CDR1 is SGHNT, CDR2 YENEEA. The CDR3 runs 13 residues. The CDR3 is CASSAHPQKEQYF. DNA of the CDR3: TGTGCCAGCAGCGCCCATCCCCAGAAAGAGCAGTACTTC.

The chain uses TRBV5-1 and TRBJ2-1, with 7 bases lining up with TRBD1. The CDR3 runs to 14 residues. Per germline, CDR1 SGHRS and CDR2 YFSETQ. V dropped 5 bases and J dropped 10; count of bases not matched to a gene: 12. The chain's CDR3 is CASSYHTRDSEQFF. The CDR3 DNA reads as TGCGCCAGCAGTTACCATACACGGGACAGCGAGCAGTTCTTC.

The CDR3 spells CASSRPGTIYNEQFF. The CDR3 DNA reads TGTGCCAGCAGCCGACCCGGGACTATCTACAATGAGCAGTTCTTC. The chain carries TRBV7-2 and TRBJ2-1, with 7 positions matching TRBD2. CDR3 size: 15 residues. Germline V gene lookup returns CDR1 SGHTA and CDR2 FQGNSA. Trimming at V came to 5 bases and at J to 3 bases, leaving 7 bases not matched to a gene.

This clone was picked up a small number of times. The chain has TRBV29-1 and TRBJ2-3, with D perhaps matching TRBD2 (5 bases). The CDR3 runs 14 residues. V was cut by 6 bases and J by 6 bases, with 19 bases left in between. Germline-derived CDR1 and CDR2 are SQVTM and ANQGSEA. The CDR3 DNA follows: TGCAGCGTCAGAAAACTAGGCGCTACGGATACGCAGTATTTT. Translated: CSVRKLGATDTQYF.